This entry is about one T cell receptor (beta chain). Its antigen is undetermined. This specimen comes from a study of vaccination effects on CD4 cells after COVID-19. Across the whole study: Vaccine administered to participants consisted of two doses of either BNT162b2 or mRNA-1273. Specimens were obtained from a couple of convalescent patients 16 days and one week prior to vaccination.

Sequencing was preceded by expansion of antigen-specific CD4+ T cells with viral peptide pools in the ViraFEST assay. Subsequent to a culture period of 10 to 11 days, CD4+ T cells were isolated. It was between March and December 2020 that the person had a SARS-CoV-2 infection confirmed by PCR. Replacing half the medium with IL-2 medium was done on days 3 and 7. The CDR3 spans 14 residues. From germline, CDR1 is SQVTM and CDR2 ANQGSEA. The assay was immunoSEQ multiplex PCR, and TCRdb's table has in-frame clones only and misses some. The sample includes about 45,000 clones, about 68% of them seen just once.

The V gene is TRBV29-1, the J gene TRBJ2-5; 8 nucleotides line up with TRBD2. The sequencing here drew on CD4+ T cells from PBMCs cultured with a peptide pool, taken before COVID-19 vaccination. The sequence derives from a human donor who had a prior SARS-CoV-2 infection. CDR3 nucleotide sequence: TGCATCGCTACAGCGGGAGTGGTCCGAGAGACCCAGTACTTC. This encodes CIATAGVVRETQYF.